This TCR beta chain was obtained from a study of blood T cell repertoires in COVID-19. The method was immunoSEQ multiplex PCR; TCRdb's version includes in-frame clones alone and lacks a portion of them. The data show under 200,000 clones, with roughly 80% seen just once and around 8% held by the top ten. A few counts support this clone. The sequencing sample was made of peripheral blood. The TCR comes from a woman aged 55-69 years with COVID-19, enrolled during active disease.

CDR3 nucleotide sequence: TGTGCCAGCAGCCCTGAGGCCACCGGGGAGCTGTTTTTT. This sequence encodes CASSPEATGELFF. V is TRBV12-3 or TRBV12-4 and J is TRBJ2-2; D remains ambiguous. This CDR3 region has 13 residues. The V and J ends lost 6 bases and 4 bases respectively, with 9 bases between them.